The entry that follows covers one T cell receptor beta chain sequence. The antigen it binds to is not known. Qualities for individual bases were not recorded, and no much larger clone is one base off. Donors formed part of the validation cohort, which comprised over a hundred subjects and was distinct from the first cohort of 690 or so subjects. Library creation used the immunoSEQ multiplex PCR assay. The paper's data handling went like this. A statistical classification framework was built for diagnosing cytomegalovirus status from the catalog of TCR beta chain sequences. TCRdb took this table from immuneACCESS and kept in-frame rearrangements with V and J called. Such tables lack part of the clones; where checked against another copy, unresolved V genes explain under half of the gap, and the rest is unexplained. D and trimming come from the DNA, and the V and J calls and clone size come from that table. The sample records around 170,000 clones, about 88% of which are singletons. Together, the top ten hold around 3% of the sample.

The entry originates in a study of cytomegalovirus exposure and HLA in healthy donors (dated by TCRdb to 2017 to 2019). With regard to the full study: According to a later analysis, one platform produced both the 110 or so validation repertoires and the roughly 640 repertoires of the first cohort. The study aimed to test whether cataloging public T cell receptors could reveal signatures of past pathogen exposure. Along with the roughly 710-subject first cohort, a separate validation cohort of over 90 different subjects was used. To predict cytomegalovirus infection status, the study combined high-throughput TCR immunosequencing, statistical association of individual TCRs with disease status, and machine learning. Overall study outcomes, separate from this receptor: A later analysis found that TCRs clustered in the first cohort also tended to co-occur in the roughly 120 validation repertoires, with approximately 93% of cluster scores above 0. In both the original and validation cohorts, the classifier was reported to diagnose cytomegalovirus status with high specificity and sensitivity. In vitro tests confirmed that three of the cytomegalovirus-associated TCR beta chains recognize cytomegalovirus antigens. All 120 or so repertoires were used to score co-occurrence in the validation cohort in a later analysis, because that analysis had no HLA typing for the cohort. Across donors, most TCR sequences were observed very rarely, whereas some public TCRs were present in many individuals. The study listed 164 TCR beta chains as associated with cytomegalovirus. It was suggested by the authors that the approach could potentially be generalized to other disease states and immunological phenotypes.

The clonotype was recovered from a young man in good health and CMV-seronegative. Sequenced input: PBMCs.

The CDR3 protein: CASSQWSRQGVDEQFF. The nucleotide sequence is given as TGCGCCAGCAGCCAATGGAGCAGACAGGGAGTCGATGAGCAGTTCTTC. Recombination joined TRBV4-1 with TRBJ2-1, with 7 junctional bases fitting TRBD1. The CDR3, from cysteine to phenylalanine, totals 16 residues. The read is trimmed to its CDR3 DNA, 48 bases read in frame from base 1. The germline V end is reduced by 2 bases and the J end by 8 bases; junction bases left unmatched: 12. CDR1 and CDR2 were assigned from the germline V gene as MGHRA and YSYEKL.